The clone carrying this T cell receptor (beta chain) showed up just once. Germline loops: CDR1 SGHTA, CDR2 FQGNSA. The CDR3 contains 13 residues. Trimming took 4 bases from V and 4 from J; bases not matched to a gene: 3. These data are taken from a study of blood T cell repertoires in COVID-19. Measured with immunoSEQ multiplex PCR; TCRdb has only the in-frame clones, and not every one. Of under 200,000 clones listed, approximately 90% are singletons. Each recovered donor of Cohort 3 presented with two negative PCRs, clearance, or symptom resolution. The genes are TRBV7-2 and TRBJ1-2; 7 bases match TRBD1. The sequenced material came from PBMCs or T cells enriched from blood (not recorded which). This clonotype was sampled from a woman between 18 and 29 years old who had recovered from COVID-19. Here the CDR3 reads CASSSGQFYGYTF. The CDR3 bases are TGTGCCAGCAGCTCGGGACAGTTCTATGGCTACACCTTC.